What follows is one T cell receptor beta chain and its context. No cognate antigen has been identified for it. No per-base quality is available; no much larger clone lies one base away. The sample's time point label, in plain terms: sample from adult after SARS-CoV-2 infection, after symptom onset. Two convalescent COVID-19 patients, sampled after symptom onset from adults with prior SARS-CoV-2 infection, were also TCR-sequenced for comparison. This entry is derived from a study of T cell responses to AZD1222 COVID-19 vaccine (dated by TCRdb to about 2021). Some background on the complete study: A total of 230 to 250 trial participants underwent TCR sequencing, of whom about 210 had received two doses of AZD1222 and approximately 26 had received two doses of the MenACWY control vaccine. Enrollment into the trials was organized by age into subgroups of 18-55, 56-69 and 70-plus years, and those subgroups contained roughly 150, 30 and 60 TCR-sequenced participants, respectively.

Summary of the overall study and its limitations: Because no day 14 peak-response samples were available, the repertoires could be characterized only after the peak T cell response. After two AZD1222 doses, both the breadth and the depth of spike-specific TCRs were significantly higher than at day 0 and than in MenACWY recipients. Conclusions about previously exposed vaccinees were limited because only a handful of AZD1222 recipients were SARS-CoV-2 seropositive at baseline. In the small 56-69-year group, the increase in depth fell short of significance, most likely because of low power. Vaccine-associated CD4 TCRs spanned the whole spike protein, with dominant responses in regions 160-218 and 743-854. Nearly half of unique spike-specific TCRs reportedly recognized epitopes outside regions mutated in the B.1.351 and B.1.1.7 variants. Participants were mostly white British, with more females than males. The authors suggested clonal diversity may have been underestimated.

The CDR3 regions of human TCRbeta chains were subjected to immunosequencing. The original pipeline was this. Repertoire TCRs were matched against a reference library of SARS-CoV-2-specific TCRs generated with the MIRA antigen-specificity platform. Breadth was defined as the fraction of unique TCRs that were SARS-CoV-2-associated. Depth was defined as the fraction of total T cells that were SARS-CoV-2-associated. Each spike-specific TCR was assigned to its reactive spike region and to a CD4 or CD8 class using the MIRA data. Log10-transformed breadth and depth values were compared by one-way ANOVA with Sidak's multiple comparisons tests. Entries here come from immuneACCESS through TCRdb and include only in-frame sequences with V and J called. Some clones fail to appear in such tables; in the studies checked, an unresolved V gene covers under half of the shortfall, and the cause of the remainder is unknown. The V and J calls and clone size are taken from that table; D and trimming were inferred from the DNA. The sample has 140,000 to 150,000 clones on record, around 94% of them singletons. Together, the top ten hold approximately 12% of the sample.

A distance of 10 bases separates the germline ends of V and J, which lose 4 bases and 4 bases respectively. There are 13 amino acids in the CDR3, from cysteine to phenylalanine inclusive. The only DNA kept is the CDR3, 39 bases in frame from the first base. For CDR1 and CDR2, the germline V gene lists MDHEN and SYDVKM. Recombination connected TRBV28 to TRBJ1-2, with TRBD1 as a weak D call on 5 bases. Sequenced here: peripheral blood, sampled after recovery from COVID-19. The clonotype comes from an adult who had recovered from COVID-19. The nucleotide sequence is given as TGTGCCAGCAGTTCTGAACAGGCCTATGGCTACACCTTC. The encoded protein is CASSSEQAYGYTF.